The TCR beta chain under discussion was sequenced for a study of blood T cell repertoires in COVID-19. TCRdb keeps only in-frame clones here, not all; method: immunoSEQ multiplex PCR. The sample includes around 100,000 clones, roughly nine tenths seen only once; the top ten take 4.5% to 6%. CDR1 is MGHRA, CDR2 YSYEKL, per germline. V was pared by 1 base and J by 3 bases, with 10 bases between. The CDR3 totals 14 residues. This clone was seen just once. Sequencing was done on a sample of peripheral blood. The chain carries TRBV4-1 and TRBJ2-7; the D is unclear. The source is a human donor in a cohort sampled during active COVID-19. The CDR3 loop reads CASSQVQASYEQYF. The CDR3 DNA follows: TGCGCCAGCAGCCAAGTTCAGGCGAGCTACGAGCAGTACTTC.